This entry lists 6 T cell receptor beta chains sequenced from one sample in a study of PD-1 blockade in classical Hodgkin lymphoma (dated by TCRdb to about 2020). Library creation used the immunoSEQ multiplex PCR assay. TCRdb took over this immuneACCESS table, retaining in-frame rearrangements with V and J assigned. Such tables are incomplete; in checked studies, under half of the missing clones stem from an unresolved V gene, and the remainder is unexplained. A total of around 10,000 clones appear in this sample, around nine tenths of them only once. The top ten constitute 12% to 15% of the sample. This specimen's time point label, per the study, means: cycle 1 day 1 (C1D1), immediately before nivolumab initiation. All trial patients had relapsed after autologous stem cell transplantation, with cohorts A, B and C differing in prior brentuximab vedotin exposure. This specimen was peripheral blood mononuclear cells (PBMCs), taken at baseline. Source of these receptors: a human donor with classical Hodgkin lymphoma.

This chain uses TRBV6-5 with TRBJ1-2, with D maybe TRBD1 (5 bases). CDR3 length: 13 residues. V shed 6 bases and J shed 5 bases, with 13 bases lying between them. Germline loops: CDR1 MNHEY, CDR2 SVGAGI. Written as DNA, the CDR3 is TGTGCCAGCAGCCTACAGGTGGAATATGGCTACACCTTC. It translates to CASSLQVEYGYTF.

The V and J genes are TRBV15 and TRBJ2-1; 7 bases match TRBD2. With 4 bases clipped from V and 12 bases from J, the junction kept 9 bases outside the gene matches. CDR1 and CDR2 (germline): LNHNV, YYDKDF (reference sequence). The CDR3 has 13 residues. The CDR3 protein is CATSILAGEGQFF. The CDR3, as DNA: TGTGCCACCAGCATCCTCGCCGGGGAGGGGCAGTTCTTC.

The V call is TRBV11-3, the J call TRBJ1-3; perhaps TRBD1 as D (6 bases). V lost 4 bases and J lost 2, with 12 bases in between. The CDR3 runs to 15 residues. Germline V lookup: CDR1 SGHNT, CDR2 YENEEA. The CDR3 reads CASSSTGTTGNTIYF. CDR3 sequence (DNA): TGTGCCAGCAGCTCTACAGGGACTACTGGAAACACCATATATTTT. Variable domain in full (rest from reference TRBV11-3 and TRBJ1-3): EAGVVQSPRYKIIEKKQPVAFWCNPISGHNTLYWYLQNLGQGPELLIRYENEEAVDDSQLPKDRFSAERLKGVDSTLKIQPAELGDSAVYLCASSSTGTTGNTIYFGEGSWLTVV.

V and J are TRBV2 and TRBJ2-4; D not resolved. The CDR3 has 18 amino acids. CDR1 is SNHLY and CDR2 is FYNNEI in the germline V gene. Trimming removed 2 bases at V and 1 base at J, with 18 bases between. The CDR3 spells CASSETSLTKGAKNIQYF. CDR3 DNA sequence: TGTGCCAGCAGTGAAACTTCGTTGACAAAAGGGGCCAAAAACATTCAGTACTTC.

This sequence joins TRBV5-1 and TRBJ1-6; 9 bases match TRBD1. The CDR3 length is 16 residues. V was clipped by 2 bases and J by 5 bases; unmatched bases: 5. In germline, CDR1 is SGHRS, CDR2 YFSETQ. The CDR3 DNA sequence: TGCGCCAGCAGCTTCCGACAGGGGGGAGATAATTCACCCCTCCACTTT. This translates into CASSFRQGGDNSPLHF.

This rearrangement joins TRBV9 to TRBJ2-3, with TRBD2 identical over 7 bases. The CDR3 loop spans 16 amino acids. V lost 1 base, J lost 0 bases, and 5 bases stayed unmatched. Germline V gives CDR1 SGDLS, CDR2 YYNGEE. CDR3 nucleotides: TGTGCCAGCAGCGTACTAGCGGAACTTAGCACAGATACGCAGTATTTT. It specifies CASSVLAELSTDTQYF.